Following are 3 T cell receptor beta chains from one sample sequenced in a study of control samples from healthy donors and cancer patients. Using immunoSEQ multiplex PCR, the repertoire was profiled, and TCRdb retains in-frame clones only, with some absent. In the table there are about 100,000 clones, roughly 92% of which are singletons. The specimen was blood. These receptors were obtained from a human donor in good health. The donor label of this sample is uncertain.

The V and J genes are TRBV2 and TRBJ1-4; tentative D call: TRBD1 (5 bases). The germline gives CDR1 SNHLY, CDR2 FYNNEI. This CDR3 spans 15 amino acids. The V and J ends lost 0 bases and 4 bases respectively, with 9 bases between them. The CDR3 region is CASSEARQLNEKLFF. The CDR3 DNA reads as TGTGCCAGCAGTGAAGCGCGACAGCTTAATGAAAAACTGTTTTTT.

V usage is TRBV2 and J usage is TRBJ1-4, with 9 bases that match TRBD1. The CDR3 covers 15 residues. V trimming: 6 bases; J trimming: 12 bases; junction bases outside the gene matches: 14. Germline lookup yields CDR1 SNHLY and CDR2 FYNNEI. The CDR3 sequence: CASRGDRARRLELFF. CDR3 DNA: TGTGCCAGCAGGGGGGACAGGGCGAGGCGTTTGGAACTGTTTTTT.

This rearrangement joins TRBV19 to TRBJ2-7, with 9 nucleotides matching TRBD1. This CDR3 region has 15 residues. The V segment lost 5 bases and the J segment 5 bases; nucleotides outside the gene matches: 10. The germline CDR1 and CDR2 sequences are LNHDA and SQIVND (reference sequence). CDR3 region: CASSPLGQGLHEQYF. Here the CDR3 DNA reads TGTGCCAGTAGTCCGCTAGGACAGGGGTTACACGAGCAGTACTTC. Based on the CDR3 plus reference TRBV19 and TRBJ2-7, the full variable domain is DGGITQSPKYLFRKEGQNVTLSCEQNLNHDAMYWYRQDPGQGLRLIYYSQIVNDFQKGDIAEGYSVSREKKESFPLTVTSAQKNPTAFYLCASSPLGQGLHEQYFGPGTRLTVT.